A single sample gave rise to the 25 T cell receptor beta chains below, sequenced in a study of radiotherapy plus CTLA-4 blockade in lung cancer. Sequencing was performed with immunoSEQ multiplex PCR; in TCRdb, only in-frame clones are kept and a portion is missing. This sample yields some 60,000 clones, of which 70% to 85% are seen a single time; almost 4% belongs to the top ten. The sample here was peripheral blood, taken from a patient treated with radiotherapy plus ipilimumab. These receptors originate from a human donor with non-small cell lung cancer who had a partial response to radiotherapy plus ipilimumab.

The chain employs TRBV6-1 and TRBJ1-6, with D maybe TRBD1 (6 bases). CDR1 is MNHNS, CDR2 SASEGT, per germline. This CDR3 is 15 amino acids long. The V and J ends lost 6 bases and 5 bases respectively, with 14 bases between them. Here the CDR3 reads CASSDGQTHNSPLHF. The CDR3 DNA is TGTGCCAGCAGCGATGGACAGACTCATAATTCACCCCTCCACTTT.

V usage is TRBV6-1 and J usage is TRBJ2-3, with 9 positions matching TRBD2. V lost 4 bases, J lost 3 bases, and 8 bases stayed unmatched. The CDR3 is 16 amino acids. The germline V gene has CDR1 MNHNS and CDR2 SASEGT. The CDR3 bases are TGTGCCAGCAGTGGTCTGCGGGGGGGCCTTACAGATACGCAGTATTTT. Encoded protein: CASSGLRGGLTDTQYF.

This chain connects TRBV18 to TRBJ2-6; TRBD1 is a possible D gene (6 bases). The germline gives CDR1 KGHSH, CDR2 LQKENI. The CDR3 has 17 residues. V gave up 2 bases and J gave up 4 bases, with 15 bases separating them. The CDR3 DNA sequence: TGTGCCAGCTCACCAAATTCACAGGGAACCGGGGCCAACGTCCTGACTTTC. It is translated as CASSPNSQGTGANVLTF.

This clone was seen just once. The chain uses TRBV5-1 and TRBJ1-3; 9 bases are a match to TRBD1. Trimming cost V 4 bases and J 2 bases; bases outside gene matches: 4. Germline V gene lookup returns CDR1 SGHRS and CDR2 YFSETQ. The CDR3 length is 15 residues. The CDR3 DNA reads TGCGCCAGCAGCCTTACAGGGGGCACTGGAAACACCATATATTTT. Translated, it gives CASSLTGGTGNTIYF.

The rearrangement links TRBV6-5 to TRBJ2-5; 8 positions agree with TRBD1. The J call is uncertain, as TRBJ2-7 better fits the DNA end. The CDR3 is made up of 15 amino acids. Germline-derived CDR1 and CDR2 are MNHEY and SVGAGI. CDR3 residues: CASRKTGGEPYEQYF. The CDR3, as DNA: TGTGCCAGCAGGAAAACAGGGGGAGAACCCTACGAGCAGTACTTC.

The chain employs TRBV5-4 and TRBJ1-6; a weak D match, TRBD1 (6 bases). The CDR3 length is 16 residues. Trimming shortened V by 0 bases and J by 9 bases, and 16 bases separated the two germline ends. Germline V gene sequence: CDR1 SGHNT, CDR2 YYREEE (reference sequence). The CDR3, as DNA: TGTGCCAGCAGCTTGGGAGGAACAGGGTTTATTTCACCCCTCCACTTT. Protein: CASSLGGTGFISPLHF.

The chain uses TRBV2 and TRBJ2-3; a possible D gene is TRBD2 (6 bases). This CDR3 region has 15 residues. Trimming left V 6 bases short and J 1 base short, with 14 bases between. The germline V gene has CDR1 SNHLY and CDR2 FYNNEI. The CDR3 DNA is TGTGCCAGCAGATTACTAGCCGGGGGCACAGATACGCAGTATTTT. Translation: CASRLLAGGTDTQYF.

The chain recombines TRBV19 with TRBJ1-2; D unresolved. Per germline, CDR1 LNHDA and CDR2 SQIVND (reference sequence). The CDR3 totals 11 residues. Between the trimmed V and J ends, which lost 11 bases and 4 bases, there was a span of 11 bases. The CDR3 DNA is TGTGCCGCCGGTGGGAGCTATGGCTACACCTTC. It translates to CAAGGSYGYTF.

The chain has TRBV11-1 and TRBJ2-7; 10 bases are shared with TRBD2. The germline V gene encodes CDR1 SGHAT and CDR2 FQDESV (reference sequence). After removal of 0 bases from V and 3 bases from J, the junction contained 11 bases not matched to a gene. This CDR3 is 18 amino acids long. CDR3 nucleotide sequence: TGTGCCAGCAGCTTAGCGGCTAGCGGGGGCCCCAATGTCTACGAGCAGTACTTC. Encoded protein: CASSLAASGGPNVYEQYF.

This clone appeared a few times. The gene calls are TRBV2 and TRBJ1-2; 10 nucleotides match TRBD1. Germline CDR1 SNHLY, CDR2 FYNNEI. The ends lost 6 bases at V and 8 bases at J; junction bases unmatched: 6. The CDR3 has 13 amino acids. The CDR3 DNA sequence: TGTGCCAGCAGGGGGGACAGGGGAGAGGGCTACACCTTC. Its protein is CASRGDRGEGYTF.

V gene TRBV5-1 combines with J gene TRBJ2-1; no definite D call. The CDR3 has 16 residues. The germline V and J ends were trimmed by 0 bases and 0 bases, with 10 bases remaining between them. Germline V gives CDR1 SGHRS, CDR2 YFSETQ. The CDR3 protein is CASSLESQNSYNEQFF. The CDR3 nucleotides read TGCGCCAGCAGCTTGGAATCACAGAACTCCTACAATGAGCAGTTCTTC.

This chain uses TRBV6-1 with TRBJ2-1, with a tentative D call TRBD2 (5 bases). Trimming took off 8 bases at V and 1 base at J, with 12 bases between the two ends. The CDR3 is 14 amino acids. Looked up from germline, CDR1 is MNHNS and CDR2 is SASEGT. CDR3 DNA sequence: TGTGCCAGCGGCCTGGGAGAGTCCTACAATGAGCAGTTCTTC. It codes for CASGLGESYNEQFF.

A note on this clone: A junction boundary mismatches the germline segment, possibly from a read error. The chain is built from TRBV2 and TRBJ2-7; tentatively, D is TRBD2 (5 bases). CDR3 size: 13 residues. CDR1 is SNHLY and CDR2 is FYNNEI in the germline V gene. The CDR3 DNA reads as TGTGCCACCAGTGGGAGCAGCTCCTACGAGCAGTACTTC. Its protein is CATSGSSSYEQYF.

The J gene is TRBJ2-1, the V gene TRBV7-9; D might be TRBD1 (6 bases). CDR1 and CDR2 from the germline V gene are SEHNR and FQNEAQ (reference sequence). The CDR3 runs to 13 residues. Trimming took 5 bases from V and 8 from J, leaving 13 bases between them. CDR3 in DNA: TGTGCCAGCAGCCCACGACAGGCACATGAGCAGTTCTTC. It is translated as CASSPRQAHEQFF.

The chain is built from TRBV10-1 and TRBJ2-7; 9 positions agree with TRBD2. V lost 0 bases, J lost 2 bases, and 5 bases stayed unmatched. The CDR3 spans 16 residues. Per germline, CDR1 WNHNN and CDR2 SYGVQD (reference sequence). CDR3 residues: CASSESRGGGAYEQYF. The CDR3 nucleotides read TGCGCCAGCAGTGAGTCGCGAGGCGGGGGGGCCTACGAGCAGTACTTC.

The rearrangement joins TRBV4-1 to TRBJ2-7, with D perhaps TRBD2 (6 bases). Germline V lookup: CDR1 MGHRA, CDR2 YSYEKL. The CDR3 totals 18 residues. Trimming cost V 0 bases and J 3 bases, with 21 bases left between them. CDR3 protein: CASSQDLSGGASLYEQYF. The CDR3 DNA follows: TGCGCCAGCAGCCAAGATTTGTCTGGCGGGGCCAGCCTCTACGAGCAGTACTTC.

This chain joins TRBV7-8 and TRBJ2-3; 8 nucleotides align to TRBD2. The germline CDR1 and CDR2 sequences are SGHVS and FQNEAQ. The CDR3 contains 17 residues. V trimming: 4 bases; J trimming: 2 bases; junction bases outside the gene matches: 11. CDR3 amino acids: CASSSSRGGDLTDTQYF. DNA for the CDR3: TGTGCCAGCAGCTCCTCTCGGGGGGGGGACCTCACAGATACGCAGTATTTT.

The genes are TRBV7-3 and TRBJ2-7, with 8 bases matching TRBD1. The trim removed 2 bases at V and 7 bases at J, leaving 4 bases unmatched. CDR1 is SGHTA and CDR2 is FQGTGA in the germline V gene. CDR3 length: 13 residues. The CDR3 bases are TGTGCCAGCAGCTTAGTACAGGGGGGAGAGCAGTACTTC. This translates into CASSLVQGGEQYF.

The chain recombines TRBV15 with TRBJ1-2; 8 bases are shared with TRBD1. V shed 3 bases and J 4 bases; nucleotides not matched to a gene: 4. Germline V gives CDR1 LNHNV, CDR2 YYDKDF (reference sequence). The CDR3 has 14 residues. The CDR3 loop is CATSSRQGFYGYTF. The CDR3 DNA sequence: TGTGCCACCAGCAGCCGACAGGGGTTCTATGGCTACACCTTC.

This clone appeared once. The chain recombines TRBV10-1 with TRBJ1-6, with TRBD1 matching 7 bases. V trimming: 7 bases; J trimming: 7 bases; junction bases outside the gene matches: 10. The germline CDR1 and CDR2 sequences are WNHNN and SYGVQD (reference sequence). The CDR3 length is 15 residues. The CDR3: CASIPRDSYNSPLHF. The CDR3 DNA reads TGCGCCAGCATCCCCCGGGACAGCTACAATTCACCCCTCCACTTT.

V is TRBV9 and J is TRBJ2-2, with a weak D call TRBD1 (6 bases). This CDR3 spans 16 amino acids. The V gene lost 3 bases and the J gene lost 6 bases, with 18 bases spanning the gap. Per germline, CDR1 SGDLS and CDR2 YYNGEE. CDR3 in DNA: TGTGCCAGCAGCGACCACAGGGCCGACAGGTCCGGGGAGCTGTTTTTT. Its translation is CASSDHRADRSGELFF.

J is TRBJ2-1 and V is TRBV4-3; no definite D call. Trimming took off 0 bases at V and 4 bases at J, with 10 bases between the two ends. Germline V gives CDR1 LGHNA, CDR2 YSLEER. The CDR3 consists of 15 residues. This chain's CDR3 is CASSQDSTAYNEQFF. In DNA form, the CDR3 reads TGCGCCAGCAGCCAAGATAGTACAGCTTACAATGAGCAGTTCTTC.

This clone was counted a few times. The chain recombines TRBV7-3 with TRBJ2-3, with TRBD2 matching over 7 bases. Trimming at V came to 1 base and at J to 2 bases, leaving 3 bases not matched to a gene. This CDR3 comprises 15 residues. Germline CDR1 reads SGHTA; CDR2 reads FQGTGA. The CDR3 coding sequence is TGTGCCAGCAGCTTAAGAGCGGGGAACACAGATACGCAGTATTTT. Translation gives CASSLRAGNTDTQYF.

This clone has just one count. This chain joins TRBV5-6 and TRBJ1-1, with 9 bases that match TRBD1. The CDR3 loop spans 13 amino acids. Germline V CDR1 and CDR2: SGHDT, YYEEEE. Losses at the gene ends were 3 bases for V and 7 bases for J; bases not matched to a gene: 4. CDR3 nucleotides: TGTGCCAGCAGCTGGGACAGGGAAGATGAAGCTTTCTTT. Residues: CASSWDREDEAFF.

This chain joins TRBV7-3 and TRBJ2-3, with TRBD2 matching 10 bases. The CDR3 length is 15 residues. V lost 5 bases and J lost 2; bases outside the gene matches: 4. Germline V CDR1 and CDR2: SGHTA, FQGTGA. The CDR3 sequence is CASSPSGGVTDTQYF. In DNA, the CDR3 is TGTGCCAGCAGCCCAAGCGGGGGGGTCACAGATACGCAGTATTTT.